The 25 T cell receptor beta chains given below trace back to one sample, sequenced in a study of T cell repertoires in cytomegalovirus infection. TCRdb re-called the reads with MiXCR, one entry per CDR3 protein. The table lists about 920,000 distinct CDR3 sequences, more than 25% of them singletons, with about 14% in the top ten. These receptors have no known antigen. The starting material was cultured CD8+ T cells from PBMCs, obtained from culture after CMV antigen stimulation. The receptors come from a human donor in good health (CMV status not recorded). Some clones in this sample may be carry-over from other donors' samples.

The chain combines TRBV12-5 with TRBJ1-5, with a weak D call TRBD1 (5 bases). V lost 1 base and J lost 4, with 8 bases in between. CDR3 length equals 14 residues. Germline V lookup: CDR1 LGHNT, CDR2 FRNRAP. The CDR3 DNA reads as TGTGCTAGTGGTTTGGGGGACGGAAATCAGCCCCAGCATTTT. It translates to CASGLGDGNQPQHF. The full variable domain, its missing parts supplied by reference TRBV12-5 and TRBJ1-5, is DARVTQTPRHKVTEMGQEVTMRCQPILGHNTVFWYRQTMMQGLELLAYFRNRAPLDDSGMPKDRFSAEMPDATLATLKIQPSEPRDSAVYFCASGLGDGNQPQHFGDGTRLSIL.

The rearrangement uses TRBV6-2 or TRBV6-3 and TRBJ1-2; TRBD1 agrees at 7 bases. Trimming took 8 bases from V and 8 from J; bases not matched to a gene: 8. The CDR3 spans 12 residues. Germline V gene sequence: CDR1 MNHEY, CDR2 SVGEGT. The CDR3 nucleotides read TGTGCCAGCTCTGGGACAGTCCAAGGCTACACCTTC. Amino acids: CASSGTVQGYTF.

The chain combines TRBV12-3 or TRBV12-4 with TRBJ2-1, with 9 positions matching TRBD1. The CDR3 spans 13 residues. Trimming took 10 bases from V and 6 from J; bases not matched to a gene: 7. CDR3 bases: TGTGCCACACTGGACAGGGGCTTCAATGAGCAGTTCTTC. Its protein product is CATLDRGFNEQFF.

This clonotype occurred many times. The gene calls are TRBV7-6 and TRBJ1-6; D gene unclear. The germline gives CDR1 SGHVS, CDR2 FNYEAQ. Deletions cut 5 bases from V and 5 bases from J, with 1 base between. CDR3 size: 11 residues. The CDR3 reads CASSNNSPLHF. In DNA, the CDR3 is TGTGCCAGCAGCAATAATTCACCCCTCCACTTT. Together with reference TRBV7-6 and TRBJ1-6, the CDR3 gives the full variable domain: GAGVSQSPRYKVTKRGQDVALRCDPISGHVSLYWYRQALGQGPEFLTYFNYEAQQDKSGLPNDRFSAERPEGSISTLTIQRTEQRDSAMYRCASSNNSPLHFGNGTRLTVT.

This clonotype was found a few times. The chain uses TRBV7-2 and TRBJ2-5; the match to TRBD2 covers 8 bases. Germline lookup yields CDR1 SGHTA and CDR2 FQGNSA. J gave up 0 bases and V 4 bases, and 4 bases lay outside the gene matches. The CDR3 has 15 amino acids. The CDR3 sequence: CASSSRGGYQETQYF. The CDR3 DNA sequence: TGTGCCAGCAGCTCCCGGGGGGGGTACCAAGAGACCCAGTACTTC.

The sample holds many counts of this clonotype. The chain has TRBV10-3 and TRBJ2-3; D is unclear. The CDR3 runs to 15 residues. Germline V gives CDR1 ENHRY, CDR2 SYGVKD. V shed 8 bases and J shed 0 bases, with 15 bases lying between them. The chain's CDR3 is CAILTDGPSTDTQYF. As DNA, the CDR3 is TGTGCCATCTTAACAGACGGCCCTAGCACAGATACGCAGTATTTT.

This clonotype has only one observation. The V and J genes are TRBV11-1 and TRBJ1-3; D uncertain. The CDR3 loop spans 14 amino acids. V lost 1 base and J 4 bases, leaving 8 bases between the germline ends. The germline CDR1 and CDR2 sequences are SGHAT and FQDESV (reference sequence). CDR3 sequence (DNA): TGTGCCAGCAGCTTAGACGTCGGGGGAAACACCATATATTTT. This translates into CASSLDVGGNTIYF. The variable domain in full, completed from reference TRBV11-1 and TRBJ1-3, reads EAEVAQSPRYKITEKSQAVAFWCDPISGHATLYWYRQILGQGPELLVQFQDESVVDDSQLPKDRFSAERLKGVDSTLKIQPAELGDSAMYLCASSLDVGGNTIYFGEGSWLTVV.

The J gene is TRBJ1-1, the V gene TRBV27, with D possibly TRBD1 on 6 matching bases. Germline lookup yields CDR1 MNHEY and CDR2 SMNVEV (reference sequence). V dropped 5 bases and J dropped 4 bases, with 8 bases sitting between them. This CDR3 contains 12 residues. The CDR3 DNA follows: TGTGCCAGCAGTAGGACAGCCACTGAAGCTTTCTTT. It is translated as CASSRTATEAFF.

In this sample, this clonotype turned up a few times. CDR3 bases: TGTGCCAGCAGATATGAGATGAACACTGAAGCTTTCTTT. As protein: CASRYEMNTEAFF. The chain has TRBV5-4 and TRBJ1-1; D call uncertain. The CDR3 has 13 amino acids. The germline V gene encodes CDR1 SGHNT and CDR2 YYREEE (reference sequence). V was clipped by 5 bases and J by 0 bases, with 8 bases between them.

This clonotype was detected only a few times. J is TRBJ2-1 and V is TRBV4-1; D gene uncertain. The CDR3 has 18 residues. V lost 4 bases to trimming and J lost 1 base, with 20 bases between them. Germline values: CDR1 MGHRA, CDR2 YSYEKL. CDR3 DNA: TGCGCCAGCAGCCTTTTTACGTCTAGTGTGGTATCCTACAATGAGCAGTTCTTC. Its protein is CASSLFTSSVVSYNEQFF.

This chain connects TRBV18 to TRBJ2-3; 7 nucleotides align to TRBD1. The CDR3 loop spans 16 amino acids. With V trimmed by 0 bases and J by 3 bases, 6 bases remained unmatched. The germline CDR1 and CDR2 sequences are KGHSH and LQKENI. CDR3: CASSPPGQLTTDTQYF. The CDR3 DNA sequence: TGTGCCAGCTCACCACCGGGACAGTTGACGACAGATACGCAGTATTTT.

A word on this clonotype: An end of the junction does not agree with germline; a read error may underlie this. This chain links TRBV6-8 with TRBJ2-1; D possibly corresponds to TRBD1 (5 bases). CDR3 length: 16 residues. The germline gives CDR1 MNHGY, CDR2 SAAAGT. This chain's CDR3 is CAGSVWGASSYNEQFF. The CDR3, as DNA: TGTGCCGGCAGTGTTTGGGGCGCGAGCTCCTACAATGAGCAGTTCTTC.

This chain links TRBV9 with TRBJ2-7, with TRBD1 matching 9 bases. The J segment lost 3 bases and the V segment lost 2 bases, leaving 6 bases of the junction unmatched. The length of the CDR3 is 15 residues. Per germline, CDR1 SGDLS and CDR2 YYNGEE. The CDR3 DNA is TGTGCCAGCAGCGTCCGGGACAGGGTCTTCTACGAGCAGTACTTC. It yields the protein CASSVRDRVFYEQYF.

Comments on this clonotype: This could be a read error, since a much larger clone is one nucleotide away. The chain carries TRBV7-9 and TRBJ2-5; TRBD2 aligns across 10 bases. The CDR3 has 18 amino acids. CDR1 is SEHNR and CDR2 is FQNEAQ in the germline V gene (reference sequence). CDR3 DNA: TGTGCCAGCAGCTTTCCGTCCTCACTAGCGGGGACTCAAGAGACCCAGCACTTC. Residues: CASSFPSSLAGTQETQHF.

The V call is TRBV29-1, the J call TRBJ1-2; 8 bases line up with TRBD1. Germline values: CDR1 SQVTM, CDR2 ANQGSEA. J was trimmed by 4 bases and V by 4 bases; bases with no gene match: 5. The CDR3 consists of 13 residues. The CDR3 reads CSVVAGQGYGYTF. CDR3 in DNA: TGCAGCGTTGTAGCAGGACAGGGCTATGGCTACACCTTC. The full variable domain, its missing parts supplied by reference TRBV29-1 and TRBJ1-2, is SAVISQKPSRDICQRGTSLTIQCQVDSQVTMMFWYRQQPGQSLTLIATANQGSEATYESGFVIDKFPISRPNLTFSTLTVSNMSPEDSSIYLCSVVAGQGYGYTFGSGTRLTVV.

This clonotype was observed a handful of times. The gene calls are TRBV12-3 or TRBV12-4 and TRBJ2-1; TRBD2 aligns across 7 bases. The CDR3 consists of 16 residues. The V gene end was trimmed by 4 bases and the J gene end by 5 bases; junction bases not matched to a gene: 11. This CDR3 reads CASSSLALRGDNEQFF. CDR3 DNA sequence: TGTGCCAGCAGTTCCCTAGCGTTACGGGGGGACAATGAGCAGTTCTTC.

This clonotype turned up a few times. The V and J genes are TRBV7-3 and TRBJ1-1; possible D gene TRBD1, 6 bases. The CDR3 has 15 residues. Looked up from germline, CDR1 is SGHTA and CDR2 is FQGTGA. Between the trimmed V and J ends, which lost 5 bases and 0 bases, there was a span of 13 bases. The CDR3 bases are TGTGCCAGCAGCCGAACCAGGGGTTTGAACACTGAAGCTTTCTTT. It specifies CASSRTRGLNTEAFF.

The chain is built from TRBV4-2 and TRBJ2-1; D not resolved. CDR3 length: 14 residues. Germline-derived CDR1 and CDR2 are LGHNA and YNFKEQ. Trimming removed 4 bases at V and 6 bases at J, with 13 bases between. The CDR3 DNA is TGTGCCAGCAGCCCCGAGATCGATCCCAATGAGCAGTTCTTC. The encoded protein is CASSPEIDPNEQFF.

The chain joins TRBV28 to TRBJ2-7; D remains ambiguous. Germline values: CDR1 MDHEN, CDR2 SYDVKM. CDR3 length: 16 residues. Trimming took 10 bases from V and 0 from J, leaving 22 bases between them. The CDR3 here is CATEPRTATSSYEQYV. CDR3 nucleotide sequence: TGTGCCACCGAACCTCGGACCGCGACGAGCTCCTACGAGCAGTACGTC.

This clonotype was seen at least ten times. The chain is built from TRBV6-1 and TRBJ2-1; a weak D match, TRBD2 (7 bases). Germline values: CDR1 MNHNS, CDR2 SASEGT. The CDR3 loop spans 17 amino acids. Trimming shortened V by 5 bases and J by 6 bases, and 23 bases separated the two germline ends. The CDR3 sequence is CASSYTPSGGLSNEQFF. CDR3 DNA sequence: TGTGCCAGCAGTTATACTCCCTCGGGGGGCCTAAGCAATGAGCAGTTCTTC.

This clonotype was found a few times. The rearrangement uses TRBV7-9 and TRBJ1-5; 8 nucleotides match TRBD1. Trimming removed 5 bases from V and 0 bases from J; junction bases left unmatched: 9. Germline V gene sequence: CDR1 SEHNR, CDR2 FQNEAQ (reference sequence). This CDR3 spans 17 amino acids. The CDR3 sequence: CASSSNRGDDSNQPQHF. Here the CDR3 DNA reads TGTGCCAGCAGCAGTAACAGGGGGGACGATAGCAATCAGCCCCAGCATTTT.

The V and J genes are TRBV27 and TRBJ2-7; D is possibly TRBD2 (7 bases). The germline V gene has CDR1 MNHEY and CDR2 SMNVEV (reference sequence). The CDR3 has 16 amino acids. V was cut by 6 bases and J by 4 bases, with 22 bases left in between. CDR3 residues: CASRRGGGGALYEQYF. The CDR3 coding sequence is TGTGCCAGCAGACGGGGTGGGGGGGGCGCATTATACGAGCAGTACTTC.

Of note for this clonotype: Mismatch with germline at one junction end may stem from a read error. The CDR3 spells CVSSRTGSTDTQYF. The CDR3 DNA follows: TGTGTCAGCAGTCGGACAGGTAGCACAGATACGCAGTATTTT. The chain has TRBV12-3 or TRBV12-4 and TRBJ2-3, with 7 bases aligning to TRBD1. This CDR3 is 14 amino acids long.

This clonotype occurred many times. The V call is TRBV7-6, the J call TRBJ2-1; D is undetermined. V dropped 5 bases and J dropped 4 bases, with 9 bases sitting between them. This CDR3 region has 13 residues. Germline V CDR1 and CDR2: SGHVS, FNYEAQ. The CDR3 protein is CASSRITYNEQFF. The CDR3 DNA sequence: TGTGCCAGCAGCCGGATTACATACAATGAGCAGTTCTTC.

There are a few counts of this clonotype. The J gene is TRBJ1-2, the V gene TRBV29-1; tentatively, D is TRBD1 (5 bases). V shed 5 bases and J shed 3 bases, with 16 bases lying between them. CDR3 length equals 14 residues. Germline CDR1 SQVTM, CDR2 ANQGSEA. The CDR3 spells CSVFPTEVDYGYTF. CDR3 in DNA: TGCAGCGTTTTCCCGACAGAGGTGGACTATGGCTACACCTTC.